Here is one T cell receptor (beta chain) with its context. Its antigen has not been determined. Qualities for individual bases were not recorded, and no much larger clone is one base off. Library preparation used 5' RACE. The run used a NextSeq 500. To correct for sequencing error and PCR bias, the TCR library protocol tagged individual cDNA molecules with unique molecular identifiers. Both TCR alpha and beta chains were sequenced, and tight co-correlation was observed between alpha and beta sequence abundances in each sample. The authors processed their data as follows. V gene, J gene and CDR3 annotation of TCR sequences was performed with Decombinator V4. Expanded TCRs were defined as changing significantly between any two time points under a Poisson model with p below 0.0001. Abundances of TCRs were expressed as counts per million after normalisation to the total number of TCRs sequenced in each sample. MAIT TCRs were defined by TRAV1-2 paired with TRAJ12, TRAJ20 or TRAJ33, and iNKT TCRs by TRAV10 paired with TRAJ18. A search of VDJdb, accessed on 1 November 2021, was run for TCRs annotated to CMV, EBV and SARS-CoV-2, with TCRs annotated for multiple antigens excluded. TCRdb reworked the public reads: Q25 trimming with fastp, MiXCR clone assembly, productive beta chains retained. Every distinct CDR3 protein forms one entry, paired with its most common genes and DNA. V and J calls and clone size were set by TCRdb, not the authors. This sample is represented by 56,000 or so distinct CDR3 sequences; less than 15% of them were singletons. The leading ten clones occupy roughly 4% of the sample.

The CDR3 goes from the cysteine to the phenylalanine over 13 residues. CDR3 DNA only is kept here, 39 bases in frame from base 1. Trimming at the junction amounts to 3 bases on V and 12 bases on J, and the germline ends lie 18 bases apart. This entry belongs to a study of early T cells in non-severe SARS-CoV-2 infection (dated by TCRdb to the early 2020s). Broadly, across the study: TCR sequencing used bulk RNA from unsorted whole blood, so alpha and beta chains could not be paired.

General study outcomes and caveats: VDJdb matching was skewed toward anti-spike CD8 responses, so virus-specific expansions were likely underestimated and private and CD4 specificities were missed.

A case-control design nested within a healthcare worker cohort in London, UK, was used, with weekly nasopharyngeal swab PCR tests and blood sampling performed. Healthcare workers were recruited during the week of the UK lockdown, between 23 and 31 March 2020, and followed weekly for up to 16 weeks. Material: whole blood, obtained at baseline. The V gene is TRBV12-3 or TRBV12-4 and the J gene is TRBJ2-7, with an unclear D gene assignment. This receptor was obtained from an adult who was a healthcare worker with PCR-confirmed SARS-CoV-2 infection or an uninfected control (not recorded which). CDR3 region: CASSFTRRDSPYF. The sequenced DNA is TGTGCCAGCAGTTTTACCCGCCGAGATTCGCCGTACTTC.